One sample yielded the 9 T cell receptor beta chains listed below, sequenced in a study of tumor and adjacent non-tumor tissue in lung cancer (dated by TCRdb to the late 2010s). The library came from multiplex PCR. Sequenced on an Illumina HiSeq 2500. Following protocols modified from ARM-PCR, the researchers constructed TCRbeta libraries through three rounds of nested PCR with primers (Table S4). TCRdb ran its own pipeline on the public reads, namely fastp trimming at Q25 and MiXCR clone calling, and kept in-frame beta chains. Rows with a matching CDR3 protein are joined into one entry that keeps the most common DNA and genes. The sample table shows approximately 90,000 distinct CDR3 sequences, and 76% are seen once. Of the sample, 20% to 25% falls within the top ten clones. RNA was isolated from bulk, unsorted tissue, and RNA quality was assessed with a NanoDrop ND-1000 and an Agilent 2100. For the normal lung samples, distant non-tumor tissue was collected more than 3 cm away from the tumor edge.

Material: distant non-tumor lung tissue. The source of these receptors is a woman aged 50 to 65 with non-small cell lung cancer.

As concerns this clonotype: At one of its ends the junction is not consistent with the germline gene, which may arise from a read error. V usage is TRBV6-1 and J usage is TRBJ1-5; D uncertain. The V gene's germline CDR1 is MNHNS and CDR2 SASEGT. The length of the CDR3 is 17 residues. CDR3 DNA: TGTGCCAGTAAACGAGCCCGGGAGGCAAATAGCAATCAGCCCCAACATTTT. It translates to CASKRAREANSNQPQHF.

Regarding this clonotype: One junction end does not reproduce the germline sequence, and a read error may be involved. The chain uses TRBV29-1 and TRBJ1-1; D remains unclear. The CDR3 runs to 14 residues. Per germline, CDR1 SQVTM and CDR2 ANQGSEA. The CDR3 loop is CSVLVGMLNTEVFF. The CDR3 bases are TGCAGCGTTCTTGTAGGGATGTTGAACACTGAAGTTTTCTTT.

Details on this clonotype: The junction departs from germline at one end; a sequencing error may be responsible. The V call is TRBV5-4, the J call TRBJ2-3; D is ambiguous. CDR3 length: 13 residues. The germline gives CDR1 SGHNT, CDR2 YYREEE (reference sequence). The DNA for the CDR3 is TGTGCCAACAGCTCCCTCACCGCAGATACGCAGTATTTT. As protein: CANSSLTADTQYF.

V usage is TRBV5-1 and J usage is TRBJ2-2; D possibly uses TRBD1 or TRBD2 (5 bases each). This CDR3 region has 16 residues. Trimming cost V 8 bases and J 0 bases, with 17 bases left between them. Germline assignment: CDR1 SGHRS and CDR2 YFSETQ. CDR3 in DNA: TGCGCCAGTAGATCCGGGGCAGCGGCGAACACCGGGGAGCTGTTTTTT. Its protein product is CASRSGAAANTGELFF.

This chain connects TRBV6-1 to TRBJ2-7; 8 bases map to TRBD2. CDR1 is MNHNS, CDR2 SASEGT, per germline. The CDR3 totals 13 residues. The V and J ends lost 8 bases and 2 bases, in that order; junction bases with no gene match: 5. The CDR3 reads CASLTSGTYEQYF. In nucleotides, the CDR3 is TGTGCCAGCTTAACTAGCGGAACCTACGAGCAGTACTTC.

Note on this clonotype: Without the conserved terminal phenylalanine or tryptophan, this CDR3 likely stems from a read error. The chain combines TRBV6-6 with TRBJ2-6, with D possibly called TRBD1 or TRBD2 (5 bases each). The CDR3 has 16 amino acids. Germline CDR1 reads MNHNY; CDR2 reads SVGAGI (reference sequence). V lost 4 bases and J 0 bases, leaving 10 bases between the germline ends. The CDR3 coding sequence is TGTGCCAGCAGTTTTCCAGGGAGCTCTGGGGCCAACGTCCTGACTTGC. This translates into CASSFPGSSGANVLTC.

This clonotype was recorded only once. One end of the junction does not line up with germline, which may come from a read error. The chain joins TRBV11-2 to TRBJ2-7; tentatively, D is TRBD1 or TRBD2 (5 bases each). Germline V gene sequence: CDR1 SGHAT, CDR2 FQNNGV. CDR3 length equals 12 residues. The CDR3 bases are TGTGCCAGTAGCTTAAGCAGCTGGGACCAGTACTTC. It encodes CASSLSSWDQYF.

This clonotype was recorded many times. The V gene is TRBV10-1, the J gene TRBJ2-1; 10 positions match TRBD2. With V trimmed by 3 bases and J by 6 bases, 5 bases remained unmatched. CDR1 is WNHNN and CDR2 is SYGVQD in the germline V gene (reference sequence). The CDR3 runs 15 residues. CDR3 sequence: CASSEAGGPFNEQFF. CDR3 nucleotides: TGCGCCAGCAGTGAAGCGGGAGGGCCTTTCAATGAGCAGTTCTTC.

This clonotype was counted at least ten times. V and J are TRBV12-3 or TRBV12-4 and TRBJ2-3, with 7 bases matching TRBD2. CDR3 size: 15 residues. V lost 2 bases, J lost 6 bases, and 8 bases stayed unmatched. Here the CDR3 reads CASSLWREGLDTQYF. The DNA for the CDR3 is TGTGCCAGCAGTTTATGGAGGGAGGGCCTGGATACGCAGTATTTT.